Reported below is one T cell receptor beta chain. Its antigen is currently unknown. In the PCR, 60 Vbeta and 13 Jbeta primers were used. Generated by immunoSEQ multiplex PCR, the TCRdb table keeps only in-frame clones and is missing some. In the table there are some 150,000 clones, approximately 79% of which are singletons. The source of the sample is a study of cytomegalovirus exposure and HLA in healthy donors. CDR1 and CDR2 from the germline V gene are PRHDT and FYEKMQ (reference sequence). The CDR3 is made up of 14 amino acids. The ends lost 5 bases at V and 1 base at J; junction bases unmatched: 4. Study-wide results and caveats: Based on reports, TCR beta sequences accurately predicted HLA-A and HLA-B alleles for most subjects. It was approximately 150 TCR beta chains that were listed as cytomegalovirus-associated.

This receptor was taken from a man between 60 and 75 years old in good health and CMV-seronegative. Sequencing input: PBMCs. The genes are TRBV13 and TRBJ2-7; TRBD1 matches at 8 bases. CDR3 bases: TGTGCCAGCAGCACCGGACAGGGTTCCTACGAGCAGTACTTC. Its protein is CASSTGQGSYEQYF.